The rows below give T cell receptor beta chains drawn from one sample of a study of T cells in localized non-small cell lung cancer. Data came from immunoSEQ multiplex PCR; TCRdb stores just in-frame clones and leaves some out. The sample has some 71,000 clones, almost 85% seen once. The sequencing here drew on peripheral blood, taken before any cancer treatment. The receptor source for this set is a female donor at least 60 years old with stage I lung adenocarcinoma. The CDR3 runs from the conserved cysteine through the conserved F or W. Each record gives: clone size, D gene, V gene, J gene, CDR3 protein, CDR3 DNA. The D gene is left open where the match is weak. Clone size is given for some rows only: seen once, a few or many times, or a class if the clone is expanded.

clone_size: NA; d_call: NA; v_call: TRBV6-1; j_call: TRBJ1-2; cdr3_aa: CASSVTYRITEGYTF; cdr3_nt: TGTGCCAGCAGCGTCACCTACAGGATAACAGAGGGCTACACCTTC
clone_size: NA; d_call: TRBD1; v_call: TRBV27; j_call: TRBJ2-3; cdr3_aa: CASGTRQGRSDTQYF; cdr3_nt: TGTGCCAGCGGGACACGACAGGGGAGGTCAGATACGCAGTATTTT
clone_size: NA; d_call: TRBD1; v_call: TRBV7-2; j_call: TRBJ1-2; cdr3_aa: CASSVKGLGQVGYTF; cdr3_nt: TGTGCCAGCAGCGTGAAAGGCCTCGGACAGGTTGGCTACACCTTC
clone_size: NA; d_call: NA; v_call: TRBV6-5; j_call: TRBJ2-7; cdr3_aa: CASSYSRQGWYEQYF; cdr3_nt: TGTGCCAGCAGTTACTCCAGGCAGGGGTGGTACGAGCAGTACTTC
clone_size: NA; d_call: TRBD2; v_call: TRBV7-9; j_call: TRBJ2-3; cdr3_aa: CASSLVGGVSDTQYF; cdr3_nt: TGTGCCAGCAGCTTAGTCGGGGGGGTCTCAGATACGCAGTATTTT
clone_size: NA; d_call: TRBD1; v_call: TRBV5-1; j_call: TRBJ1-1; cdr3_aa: CASSPGQMNTEAFF; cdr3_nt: TGCGCCAGCAGCCCGGGACAGATGAACACTGAAGCTTTCTTT
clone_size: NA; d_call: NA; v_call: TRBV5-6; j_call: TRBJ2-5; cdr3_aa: CASSLVGRAEQETQYF; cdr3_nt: TGTGCCAGCAGCTTGGTGGGGCGGGCGGAGCAAGAGACCCAGTACTTC
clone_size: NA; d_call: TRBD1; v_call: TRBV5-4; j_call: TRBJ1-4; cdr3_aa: CASSLGGQGAIF; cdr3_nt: TGTGCCAGCAGCTTGGGGGGACAGGGGGCGATTTTT
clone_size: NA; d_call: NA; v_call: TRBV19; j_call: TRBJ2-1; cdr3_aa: CASSAGPNEQFF; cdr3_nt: TGTGCCAGTAGTGCCGGGCCTAATGAGCAGTTCTTC
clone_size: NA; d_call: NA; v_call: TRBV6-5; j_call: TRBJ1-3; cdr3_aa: CASSNKGNSGNTIYF; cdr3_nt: TGTGCCAGCAGTAATAAGGGCAACTCTGGAAACACCATATATTTT
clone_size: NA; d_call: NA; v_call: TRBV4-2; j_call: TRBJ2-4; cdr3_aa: CASSSQLAAKNIQYF; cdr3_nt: TGTGCCAGCAGCTCCCAACTAGCAGCTAAAAACATTCAGTACTTC
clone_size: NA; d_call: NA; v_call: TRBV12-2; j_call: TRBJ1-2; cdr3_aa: CASRLPPMTGRLYYGYTF; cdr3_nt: TGTGCAAGTCGCTTACCACCGATGACAGGGAGACTTTACTATGGCTACACCTTC
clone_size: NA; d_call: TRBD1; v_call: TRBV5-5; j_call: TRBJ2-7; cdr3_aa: CASSLRTGGHEQYF; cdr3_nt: TGTGCCAGCAGCCTAAGGACAGGGGGCCACGAGCAGTACTTC
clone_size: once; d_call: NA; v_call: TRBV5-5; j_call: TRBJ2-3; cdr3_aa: CASSAGQSTDTQYF; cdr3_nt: TGTGCCAGCAGCGCGGGACAGAGCACAGATACGCAGTATTTT
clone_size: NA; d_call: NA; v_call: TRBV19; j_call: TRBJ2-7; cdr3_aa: CASSIIKGPTYEQYF; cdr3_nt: TGTGCCAGTAGTATTATTAAGGGCCCCACCTACGAGCAGTACTTC
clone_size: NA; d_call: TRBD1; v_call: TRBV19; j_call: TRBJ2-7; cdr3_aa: CASRDRGTYEQYF; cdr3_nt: TGTGCCAGTAGGGACAGGGGAACCTACGAGCAGTACTTC
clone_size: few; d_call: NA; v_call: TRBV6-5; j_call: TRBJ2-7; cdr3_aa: CASSEKGSTPYEQYF; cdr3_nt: TGTGCCAGCAGCGAGAAGGGGTCGACCCCCTACGAGCAGTACTTC
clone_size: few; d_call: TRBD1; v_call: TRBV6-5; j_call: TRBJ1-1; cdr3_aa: CASSRTGNTEAFF; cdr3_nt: TGTGCCAGCAGTAGGACAGGGAACACTGAAGCTTTCTTT
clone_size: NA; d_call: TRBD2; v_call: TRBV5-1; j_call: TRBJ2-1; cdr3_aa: CASSLLAGVDNEQFF; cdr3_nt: TGCGCCAGCAGCTTGTTAGCGGGGGTGGACAATGAGCAGTTCTTC
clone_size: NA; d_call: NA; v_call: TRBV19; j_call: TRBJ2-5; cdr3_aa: CASSIKQETQYF; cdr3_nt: TGTGCCAGTAGTATAAAGCAAGAGACCCAGTACTTC
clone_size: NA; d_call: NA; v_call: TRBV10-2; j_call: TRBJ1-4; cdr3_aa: CASSEPVGGGKLFF; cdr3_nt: TGCGCCAGCAGTGAACCGGTAGGGGGGGGGAAACTGTTTTTT
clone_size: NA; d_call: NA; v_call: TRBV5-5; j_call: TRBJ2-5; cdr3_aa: CASSFGGETQYF; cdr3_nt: TGTGCCAGCAGCTTTGGGGGGGAGACCCAGTACTTC